Each of the 26 T cell receptor beta chains below was sequenced from the same sample in a study of blood T cell repertoires in COVID-19. Using immunoSEQ multiplex PCR, the repertoire was profiled, and TCRdb retains in-frame clones only, with some absent. The repertoire has about 200,000 clones, 85% to 90% of them found once; the top ten carry about 0.81%. The specimen was peripheral blood. These receptor sequences come from a woman aged 70-85 years with acute or convalescent COVID-19.

The chain employs TRBV28 and TRBJ2-2; perhaps TRBD1 as D (6 bases). V lost 5 bases and J 4 bases, leaving 20 bases between the germline ends. The CDR3 covers 17 residues. Per germline, CDR1 MDHEN and CDR2 SYDVKM. The DNA of the CDR3 is TGTGCCAGCAGTATTACCCAGGGGTCCCTCACCACCGGGGAGCTGTTTTTT. Amino acids: CASSITQGSLTTGELFF.

This chain uses TRBV28 with TRBJ1-1, with D possibly being TRBD1 (5 bases). The V end was cut by 8 bases, the J end by 4 bases, with 20 bases between. CDR1 is MDHEN and CDR2 is SYDVKM in the germline V gene. The CDR3 length is 15 residues. The CDR3 region has the DNA TGTGCCAGCGGGGCAGGGCTCGGTTTAGGCACTGAAGCTTTCTTT. Protein sequence: CASGAGLGLGTEAFF. Full variable domain (outside the CDR3, taken from reference TRBV28 and TRBJ1-1): DVKVTQSSRYLVKRTGEKVFLECVQDMDHENMFWYRQDPGLGLRLIYFSYDVKMKEKGDIPEGYSVSREKKERFSLILESASTNQTSMYLCASGAGLGLGTEAFFGQGTRLTVV.

The gene calls are TRBV9 and TRBJ1-4, with D perhaps TRBD1 (6 bases). Germline loops: CDR1 SGDLS, CDR2 YYNGEE. The CDR3 length is 18 residues. V lost 1 base, J lost 0 bases, and 16 bases lay in between. The CDR3 here is CASSVSDRFFATNEKLFF. CDR3 DNA sequence: TGTGCCAGCAGCGTATCCGACAGGTTTTTTGCAACTAATGAAAAACTGTTTTTT. The full variable domain, in which reference TRBV9 and TRBJ1-4 provide the parts outside the CDR3, is DSGVTQTPKHLITATGQRVTLRCSPRSGDLSVYWYQQSLDQGLQFLIQYYNGEERAKGNILERFSAQQFPDLHSELNLSSLELGDSALYFCASSVSDRFFATNEKLFFGSGTQLSVL.

The chain employs TRBV7-9 and TRBJ1-1; 8 bases fit TRBD1. The CDR3 is 14 residues long. Germline CDR1 reads SEHNR; CDR2 reads FQNEAQ (reference sequence). The J segment lost 5 bases and the V segment lost 8 bases, leaving 10 bases of the junction unmatched. This CDR3 reads CASFLQGARTEAFF. The CDR3 DNA reads TGTGCCAGCTTCCTTCAGGGGGCGCGTACTGAAGCTTTCTTT.

The genes are TRBV24-1 and TRBJ2-3; a possible D gene is TRBD1 (8 bases). This CDR3 spans 13 amino acids. Trimming stripped 4 bases from V and 12 bases from J, with 16 bases between. In germline, CDR1 is KGHDR, CDR2 SFDVKD. The CDR3 DNA is TGTGCCACCAGTGAGGAGAACAGGGGGGGTCAGTATTTT. It specifies CATSEENRGGQYF.

This clone has more than one count but fewer than ten. J is TRBJ2-5 and V is TRBV5-4; 8 bases match TRBD1. The CDR3 spans 16 residues. Germline CDR1 is SGHNT and CDR2 is YYREEE (reference sequence). V lost 0 bases, J lost 4 bases, and 8 bases stayed unmatched. This CDR3 is CASSLVGRGHPETQYF. In nucleotides, the CDR3 is TGTGCCAGCAGCTTGGTCGGCAGGGGGCATCCAGAGACCCAGTACTTC.

This clone appeared a single time. This chain links TRBV4-3 with TRBJ2-2; D unclear. The V gene lost 0 bases and the J gene lost 2 bases, with 7 bases spanning the gap. The CDR3 has 15 amino acids. CDR1 is LGHNA, CDR2 YSLEER, per germline. The chain's CDR3 is CASSQEPSNTGELFF. CDR3 sequence (DNA): TGCGCCAGCAGCCAAGAACCGAGTAACACCGGGGAGCTGTTTTTT.

The rearrangement uses TRBV25-1 and TRBJ1-4; D might be TRBD1 (6 bases). Looked up from germline, CDR1 is MGHDK and CDR2 is SYGVNS. The V gene lost 3 bases and the J gene lost 4 bases, with 12 bases spanning the gap. The CDR3 has 15 residues. The CDR3 nucleotides read TGTGCCAGCAGTGACCCCGGGACAAGTAATGAAAAACTGTTTTTT. Amino acid sequence: CASSDPGTSNEKLFF.

This clone appeared a single time. The chain recombines TRBV12-3 or TRBV12-4 with TRBJ1-2; D not resolved. The CDR3 runs to 12 residues. V lost 11 bases and J lost 1, with 11 bases in between. CDR3 nucleotide sequence: TGTGCCTCTAATTTGTTTAACTATGGCTACACCTTC. It specifies CASNLFNYGYTF.

J is TRBJ2-1 and V is TRBV5-1; a possible D gene is TRBD2 (5 bases). V was trimmed by 2 bases and J by 6 bases, leaving 15 bases between them. The germline gives CDR1 SGHRS, CDR2 YFSETQ. CDR3 length equals 15 residues. The CDR3 sequence: CASSLDYSTFNEQFF. CDR3 nucleotides: TGCGCCAGCAGCTTAGACTACTCCACCTTCAATGAGCAGTTCTTC.

V is TRBV18 and J is TRBJ2-7; TRBD1 might be the D (5 bases). Trimming pared 0 bases from V and 7 bases from J, leaving 16 bases between. Germline V gene data show CDR1 as KGHSH and CDR2 as LQKENI. The CDR3 extends over 15 amino acids. CDR3 sequence: CASSPPSDRTGEQYF. In nucleotides, the CDR3 is TGTGCCAGCTCACCACCATCCGACCGAACAGGAGAGCAGTACTTC.

The chain joins TRBV18 to TRBJ2-2; TRBD2 matches at 10 bases. The germline CDR1 and CDR2 sequences are KGHSH and LQKENI. The CDR3 runs to 17 residues. Trimming cost V 1 base and J 0 bases; bases outside gene matches: 2. The CDR3 loop reads CASSPRGLAANTGELFF. The CDR3 nucleotides are TGTGCCAGCTCACCACGAGGACTAGCGGCGAACACCGGGGAGCTGTTTTTT.

This clone was picked up one time. The genes are TRBV11-1 and TRBJ1-5; a possible D gene is TRBD1 (5 bases). The length of the CDR3 is 14 residues. Germline V gives CDR1 SGHAT, CDR2 FQDESV (reference sequence). The V end was cut by 5 bases, the J end by 4 bases, with 12 bases between. The CDR3 coding sequence is TGTGCCAGCAGCAATGGGGGAGGGAATCAGCCCCAGCATTTT. Encoded protein: CASSNGGGNQPQHF.

This clone showed up just once. This sample also contains other DNA sequences that code for the same CDR3. V is TRBV28 and J is TRBJ1-2; TRBD1 agrees at 8 bases. V shed 6 bases, J shed 8 bases, and the junction held 8 bases outside the gene matches. The germline CDR1 and CDR2 sequences are MDHEN and SYDVKM. The CDR3 length is 13 residues. CDR3 DNA sequence: TGTGCCAGCAGCCCATACAGGGGGTACGGCTACACCTTC. It specifies CASSPYRGYGYTF.

The CDR3 spells CASSLLGGSPTGELFF. CDR3 coding DNA: TGTGCCAGCAGCTTATTGGGCGGGAGTCCCACCGGGGAGCTGTTTTTT. J is TRBJ2-2 and V is TRBV13; 7 nucleotides line up with TRBD2. CDR3 length: 16 residues. Per the germline V gene, CDR1 is PRHDT and CDR2 is FYEKMQ (reference sequence). V was pared by 2 bases and J by 4 bases, with 7 bases of the junction left unmatched.

The CDR3 DNA reads as TGTGCTAGTGGTTTGGTACTAATGCTAGCGGGAGGGCCGTCGGAGGTCAATGAGCAGTTCTTC. This codes for CASGLVLMLAGGPSEVNEQFF. The rearrangement links TRBV12-5 to TRBJ2-1; TRBD2 aligns across 12 bases. Germline V lookup: CDR1 LGHNT, CDR2 FRNRAP. The CDR3 is 21 amino acids. J gave up 6 bases and V 0 bases, and 18 bases lay outside the gene matches. Based on the CDR3 plus reference TRBV12-5 and TRBJ2-1, the full variable domain is DARVTQTPRHKVTEMGQEVTMRCQPILGHNTVFWYRQTMMQGLELLAYFRNRAPLDDSGMPKDRFSAEMPDATLATLKIQPSEPRDSAVYFCASGLVLMLAGGPSEVNEQFFGPGTRLTVL.

This chain links TRBV6-2 or TRBV6-3 with TRBJ2-1; TRBD2 matches 8 bases. CDR1 and CDR2 from the germline V gene are MNHEY and SVGEGT. The CDR3 contains 14 residues. J was trimmed by 8 bases and V by 0 bases; bases with no gene match: 3. CDR3 loop: CASSYSSGGYEQFF. Here the CDR3 DNA reads TGTGCCAGCAGTTACTCGTCGGGGGGGTATGAGCAGTTCTTC.

This clone occurred a few times. The chain is built from TRBV19 and TRBJ2-3; 10 nucleotides match TRBD1. The V gene's germline CDR1 is LNHDA and CDR2 SQIVND (reference sequence). The CDR3 loop spans 15 amino acids. V lost 4 bases, J lost 5 bases, and 6 bases stayed unmatched. CDR3 loop: CASSTGQGVGDTQYF. Written as DNA, the CDR3 is TGTGCCAGTAGTACCGGACAGGGGGTTGGAGATACGCAGTATTTT.

The V gene is TRBV18, the J gene TRBJ1-2; 7 positions match TRBD1. The CDR3 consists of 15 residues. Germline V gives CDR1 KGHSH, CDR2 LQKENI. V lost 2 bases, J lost 4 bases, and 7 bases stayed unmatched. Written as DNA, the CDR3 is TGTGCCAGCTCACCAAACAACGGACAGGTCTATGGCTACACCTTC. It is translated as CASSPNNGQVYGYTF.

The chain links TRBV10-3 to TRBJ1-1; possible D gene TRBD1, 5 bases. Trimming removed 2 bases at V and 2 bases at J, with 9 bases between. This CDR3 comprises 14 residues. Looked up from germline, CDR1 is ENHRY and CDR2 is SYGVKD. CDR3: CAISETDSNTEAFF. The CDR3 nucleotides read TGTGCCATCAGTGAGACTGACAGTAACACTGAAGCTTTCTTT.

The chain uses TRBV4-2 and TRBJ2-5, with a weak D call TRBD2 (7 bases). Germline CDR1 and CDR2: LGHNA and YNFKEQ. This CDR3 contains 17 residues. Trimming removed 1 base from V and 5 bases from J, with 20 bases in between. DNA for the CDR3: TGTGCCAGCAGCCAAGGACAACCGGGGGGAGGGGGTGAGACCCAGTACTTC. Its protein is CASSQGQPGGGGETQYF.

This rearrangement joins TRBV5-4 to TRBJ2-4; 12 bases agree with TRBD1. Germline trimming cut 3 bases from V and 7 bases from J; bases unmatched to any gene: 8. The V gene's germline CDR1 is SGHNT and CDR2 YYREEE (reference sequence). The CDR3 has 16 amino acids. The CDR3 loop is CASSSSRDRGPNIQYF. The DNA for the CDR3 is TGTGCCAGCAGCTCTTCTCGGGACAGGGGGCCGAACATTCAGTACTTC.

The V call is TRBV29-1, the J call TRBJ1-2; 10 bases align to TRBD1. CDR3 length: 12 amino acids. The germline CDR1 and CDR2 sequences are SQVTM and ANQGSEA. V lost 4 bases, J lost 7 bases, and 3 bases stayed unmatched. The CDR3 spells CSVGGQGIGYTF. DNA for the CDR3: TGCAGCGTTGGGGGACAGGGGATTGGCTACACCTTC.

The J gene is TRBJ2-7, the V gene TRBV18; unclear D gene. Germline CDR1 reads KGHSH; CDR2 reads LQKENI. V lost 5 bases and J 3 bases, leaving 11 bases between the germline ends. This CDR3 spans 13 amino acids. The DNA for the CDR3 is TGTGCCAGCTCAGGCAATTTGAACTACGAGCAGTACTTC. Translated: CASSGNLNYEQYF.

This sequence joins TRBV5-4 and TRBJ1-2, with 9 bases that match TRBD1. Germline CDR1 reads SGHNT; CDR2 reads YYREEE (reference sequence). J was trimmed by 7 bases and V by 2 bases; bases with no gene match: 3. This CDR3 is 13 amino acids long. CDR3 in DNA: TGTGCCAGCAGCTTTACAGGGGGCGGTGGCTACACCTTC. Its protein product is CASSFTGGGGYTF.

V usage is TRBV5-4 and J usage is TRBJ1-3, with D perhaps matching TRBD1 (6 bases). Deletions cut 0 bases from V and 9 bases from J, with 10 bases between. The germline V gene has CDR1 SGHNT and CDR2 YYREEE (reference sequence). The CDR3 contains 13 residues. The CDR3 loop is CASSLAGGSTIYF. For the CDR3, the DNA is TGTGCCAGCAGCTTGGCGGGGGGCAGCACCATATATTTT.